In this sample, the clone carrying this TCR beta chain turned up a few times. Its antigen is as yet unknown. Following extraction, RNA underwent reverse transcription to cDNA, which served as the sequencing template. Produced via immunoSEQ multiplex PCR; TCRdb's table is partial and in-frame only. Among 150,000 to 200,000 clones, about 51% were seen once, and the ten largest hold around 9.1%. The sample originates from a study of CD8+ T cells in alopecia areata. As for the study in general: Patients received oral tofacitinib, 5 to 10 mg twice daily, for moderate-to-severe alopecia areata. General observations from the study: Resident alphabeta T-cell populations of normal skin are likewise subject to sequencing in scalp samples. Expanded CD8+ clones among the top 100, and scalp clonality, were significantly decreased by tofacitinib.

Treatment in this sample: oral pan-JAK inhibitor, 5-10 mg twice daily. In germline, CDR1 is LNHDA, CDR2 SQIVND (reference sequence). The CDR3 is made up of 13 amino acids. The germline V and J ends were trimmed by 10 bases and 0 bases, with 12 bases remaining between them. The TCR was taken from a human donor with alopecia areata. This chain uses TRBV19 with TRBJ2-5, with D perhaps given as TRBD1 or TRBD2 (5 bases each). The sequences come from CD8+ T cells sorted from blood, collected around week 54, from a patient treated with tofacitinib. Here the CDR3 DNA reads TGTGCCACCGGGGCAGAAAACCAAGAGACCCAGTACTTC. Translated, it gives CATGAENQETQYF. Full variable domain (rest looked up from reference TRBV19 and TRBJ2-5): DGGITQSPKYLFRKEGQNVTLSCEQNLNHDAMYWYRQDPGQGLRLIYYSQIVNDFQKGDIAEGYSVSREKKESFPLTVTSAQKNPTAFYLCATGAENQETQYFGPGTRLLVL.